The 27 T cell receptor beta chains reported below all come from one sample, sequenced in a study of cytomegalovirus exposure and HLA in healthy donors. The study ran its PCR with 60 Vbeta and 13 Jbeta primers. Measured with immunoSEQ multiplex PCR; TCRdb has only the in-frame clones, and not every one. This table has 100,000 to 150,000 clones, about 80% appearing once. Material: PBMCs. These receptors were collected from a man aged 40-49 years in good health and CMV-seronegative.

The CDR3 DNA follows: TGTGCGACGACAGGGGGCGCTGGAAACACCATATATTTT. Translation: CATTGGAGNTIYF. The rearrangement uses TRBV28 and TRBJ1-3, with TRBD1 matching 10 bases. This CDR3 is built from 13 residues. The germline V gene encodes CDR1 MDHEN and CDR2 SYDVKM.

This chain joins TRBV7-3 and TRBJ2-7; the D is unclear. This CDR3 has 15 amino acids. Germline V gives CDR1 SGHTA, CDR2 FQGTGA. The V and J ends lost 0 bases and 0 bases respectively, with 9 bases between them. CDR3 residues: CASSLTRVNSYEQYF. As DNA, the CDR3 is TGTGCCAGCAGCTTAACTCGCGTCAACTCCTACGAGCAGTACTTC.

J is TRBJ2-2 and V is TRBV7-2, with no clear D. Trimming removed 4 bases from V and 3 bases from J, with 6 bases in between. The CDR3 runs 13 residues. Germline V lookup: CDR1 SGHTA, CDR2 FQGNSA. The CDR3 is CASSSTYTGELFF. Here the CDR3 DNA reads TGTGCCAGCAGCTCTACGTACACCGGGGAGCTGTTTTTT.

The chain combines TRBV7-9 with TRBJ2-7; maybe TRBD2 (5 bases). The CDR3 runs 13 residues. V lost 5 bases and J 7 bases, leaving 15 bases between the germline ends. CDR1 is SEHNR and CDR2 is FQNEAQ in the germline V gene (reference sequence). CDR3 nucleotide sequence: TGTGCCAGCAGCCGCGACACGGACTGGGAGCAGTACTTC. This codes for CASSRDTDWEQYF.

The V and J genes are TRBV30 and TRBJ2-5, with TRBD2 matching over 13 bases. Looked up from germline, CDR1 is GTSNPN and CDR2 is SVGIG (reference sequence). The CDR3 totals 14 residues. The V and J ends lost 3 bases and 6 bases, in that order; junction bases with no gene match: 4. CDR3 coding DNA: TGTGCCTGGAGGGGACTAGCGGGGATTAAGACCCAGTACTTC. Amino acids: CAWRGLAGIKTQYF. Using reference TRBV30 and TRBJ2-5 for the parts outside the CDR3, the full variable domain is SQTIHQWPATLVQPVGSPLSLECTVEGTSNPNLYWYRQAAGRGLQLLFYSVGIGQISSEVPQNLSASRPQDRQFILSSKKLLLSDSGFYLCAWRGLAGIKTQYFGPGTRLLVL.

The V gene is TRBV9, the J gene TRBJ1-5; D remains unclear. Looked up from germline, CDR1 is SGDLS and CDR2 is YYNGEE. This CDR3 has 16 residues. V dropped 0 bases and J dropped 1 base, with 11 bases sitting between them. DNA for the CDR3: TGTGCCAGCAGCGTAGGGCGGGGAGCAAGCAATCAGCCCCAGCATTTT. It translates to CASSVGRGASNQPQHF.

V is TRBV4-1 and J is TRBJ1-6; D possibly corresponds to TRBD1 (5 bases). Germline V gene lookup returns CDR1 MGHRA and CDR2 YSYEKL. The germline V and J ends were trimmed by 1 base and 13 bases, with 17 bases remaining between them. This CDR3 has 15 residues. CDR3 DNA sequence: TGCGCCAGCAGCCAAGGGGGCCCTAATAACTACCCCCTCCACTTT. Encoded protein: CASSQGGPNNYPLHF.

The chain combines TRBV4-2 with TRBJ2-4, with 8 bases matching TRBD1. CDR1 is LGHNA, CDR2 YNFKEQ, per germline. The CDR3 length is 15 residues. J was trimmed by 7 bases and V by 0 bases; bases with no gene match: 5. Here the CDR3 DNA reads TGTGCCAGCAGCCAAGAAGGGACAGGAGGGAACATTCAGTACTTC. Translated: CASSQEGTGGNIQYF.

The table lists this clone with a count of one. The chain has TRBV6-5 and TRBJ1-1; 10 positions agree with TRBD1. The CDR3 has 14 residues. Germline V lookup: CDR1 MNHEY, CDR2 SVGAGI. V lost 5 bases, J lost 6 bases, and 6 bases stayed unmatched. The CDR3 protein is CASSTGTGVPEAFF. The CDR3 DNA follows: TGTGCCAGCAGTACCGGGACAGGGGTTCCTGAAGCTTTCTTT.

V gene TRBV7-2 combines with J gene TRBJ2-1, with D perhaps matching TRBD1 (6 bases). CDR1 is SGHTA and CDR2 is FQGNSA in the germline V gene. The germline V and J ends were trimmed by 5 bases and 9 bases, with 20 bases remaining between them. This CDR3 comprises 15 residues. In DNA form, the CDR3 reads TGTGCCAGCAGCCTTACCTCGACAGGAGCGGTTGAGCAGTTCTTC. The encoded protein is CASSLTSTGAVEQFF.

This rearrangement joins TRBV2 to TRBJ2-1; TRBD1 aligns across 9 bases. Per germline, CDR1 SNHLY and CDR2 FYNNEI. With V trimmed by 7 bases and J by 2 bases, 6 bases remained unmatched. The CDR3 sequence is 15 residues long. Written as DNA, the CDR3 is TGTGCCAGCAAGAGACAGGGGGTAGCCTACAATGAGCAGTTCTTC. Amino acid sequence: CASKRQGVAYNEQFF.

In regard to this clone: An end of the junction differs from the germline gene, which may be a read error. The DNA of the CDR3 is TGTTCCAGCAGCTTAGGGCAGGCCTCGTACGAGCAGTACTTC. It specifies CSSSLGQASYEQYF. The chain recombines TRBV7-9 with TRBJ2-7; D is ambiguous. CDR3 length equals 14 residues. Germline CDR1 reads SEHNR; CDR2 reads FQNEAQ (reference sequence).

This clone was counted once. This chain joins TRBV18 and TRBJ2-3, with a tentative D call TRBD1 (6 bases). Germline V gene data show CDR1 as KGHSH and CDR2 as LQKENI. V lost 6 bases to trimming and J lost 2 bases, with 15 bases between them. The CDR3 runs 15 residues. CDR3 DNA sequence: TGTGCCAGCTCCCAACACAGGGACCACACAGATACGCAGTATTTT. Its protein product is CASSQHRDHTDTQYF.

This clone was counted only a few times. The chain employs TRBV19 and TRBJ2-1, with 9 bases lining up with TRBD1. CDR1 and CDR2 (germline): LNHDA, SQIVND (reference sequence). There are 16 residues in the CDR3. The J segment lost 0 bases and the V segment lost 4 bases, leaving 4 bases of the junction unmatched. Here the CDR3 reads CASSTGQGSSYNEQFF. CDR3 nucleotide sequence: TGTGCCAGTAGTACGGGACAGGGCAGCTCCTACAATGAGCAGTTCTTC.

V usage is TRBV7-2 and J usage is TRBJ1-3; D remains ambiguous. The V and J ends lost 5 bases and 4 bases respectively, with 12 bases between them. The CDR3 totals 14 residues. CDR1 is SGHTA, CDR2 FQGNSA, per germline. The CDR3 reads CASSPQRVGNTIYF. CDR3 DNA sequence: TGTGCCAGCAGCCCCCAGCGGGTCGGAAACACCATATATTTT. Filled out from reference TRBV7-2 and TRBJ1-3, the complete variable domain reads GAGVSQSPSNKVTEKGKDVELRCDPISGHTALYWYRQSLGQGLEFLIYFQGNSAPDKSGLPSDRFSAERTGGSVSTLTIQRTQQEDSAVYLCASSPQRVGNTIYFGEGSWLTVV.

This chain links TRBV9 with TRBJ1-2; 10 positions match TRBD1. The CDR3 covers 16 residues. Losses at the gene ends were 4 bases for V and 5 bases for J; bases not matched to a gene: 11. Looked up from germline, CDR1 is SGDLS and CDR2 is YYNGEE. CDR3 sequence (DNA): TGTGCCAGCAGCATAAACCGGGACAGGGGCACGTATGGCTACACCTTC. Protein sequence: CASSINRDRGTYGYTF.

V and J are TRBV30 and TRBJ2-7, with D perhaps TRBD1 (6 bases). This CDR3 spans 11 amino acids. The V gene lost 8 bases and the J gene lost 12 bases, with 20 bases spanning the gap. Germline V CDR1 and CDR2: GTSNPN, SVGIG (reference sequence). CDR3 region: CAPFPSTGRYF. The DNA for the CDR3 is TGTGCCCCCTTCCCTTCGACAGGCAGGTACTTC.

The V call is TRBV9, the J call TRBJ2-2, with 11 bases aligning to TRBD2. Germline CDR1 is SGDLS and CDR2 is YYNGEE. Trimming at V came to 2 bases and at J to 6 bases, leaving 3 bases not matched to a gene. The CDR3 is 15 amino acids. CDR3 nucleotide sequence: TGTGCCAGCAGCGTTAGCGGGGGGGCCCCCGGGGAGCTGTTTTTT. Translating it yields CASSVSGGAPGELFF.

This clone was seen just once. The chain has TRBV2 and TRBJ1-5, with D perhaps matching TRBD1 (6 bases). The V and J ends lost 6 bases and 7 bases respectively, with 19 bases between them. Germline V gene sequence: CDR1 SNHLY, CDR2 FYNNEI. The CDR3 length is 15 residues. In nucleotides, the CDR3 is TGTGCCAGCAGGGTGGCCGCGGGGGCTCAACAGCCCCAGCATTTT. It is translated as CASRVAAGAQQPQHF.

The chain links TRBV30 to TRBJ1-6; weak D call: TRBD1 (6 bases). Germline V gives CDR1 GTSNPN, CDR2 SVGIG (reference sequence). There are 16 residues in the CDR3. Trimming took 0 bases from V and 7 from J, leaving 16 bases between them. In nucleotides, the CDR3 is TGTGCCTGGAGTGTACGGGGCAGGGGTTTCAATTCACCCCTCCACTTT. Protein sequence: CAWSVRGRGFNSPLHF.

This chain uses TRBV7-9 with TRBJ1-1; D is perhaps TRBD1 (6 bases). Germline V gene lookup returns CDR1 SEHNR and CDR2 FQNEAQ (reference sequence). V shed 5 bases and J shed 4 bases, with 17 bases lying between them. The CDR3 covers 15 residues. The CDR3 bases are TGTGCCAGCAGCCTCTTGGACAGAGGGAGCACTGAAGCTTTCTTT. Encoded protein: CASSLLDRGSTEAFF.

This chain joins TRBV2 and TRBJ1-6; 11 nucleotides line up with TRBD1. The CDR3 runs 12 residues. The junction had 1 base not matched to a gene; V was cut back by 8 bases and J by 10 bases. Germline V gives CDR1 SNHLY, CDR2 FYNNEI. CDR3 nucleotides: TGTGCCAGCCGGGACAGGGGGTCACCCCTCCACTTT. Protein sequence: CASRDRGSPLHF.

V and J are TRBV27 and TRBJ1-1; TRBD1 aligns across 7 bases. The J segment lost 9 bases and the V segment lost 6 bases, leaving 13 bases of the junction unmatched. Germline lookup yields CDR1 MNHEY and CDR2 SMNVEV (reference sequence). The CDR3 sequence is 14 residues long. The CDR3 DNA sequence: TGTGCCAGCAGACGAGGGGGGAAGGGGGCGCAAGCTTTCTTT. This gives the protein CASRRGGKGAQAFF.

The rearrangement joins TRBV7-6 to TRBJ2-7; the D gene is possibly TRBD1 (5 bases). V dropped 5 bases and J dropped 2 bases, with 10 bases sitting between them. Germline V gene sequence: CDR1 SGHVS, CDR2 FNYEAQ. The CDR3 sequence is 13 residues long. The CDR3 nucleotides read TGTGCCAGCAGCCCGGACACAACCTACGAGCAGTACTTC. Its protein is CASSPDTTYEQYF.

The chain uses TRBV6-6 and TRBJ1-5; D call uncertain. CDR3 length equals 15 residues. Trimming left V 2 bases short and J 0 bases short, with 8 bases between. Germline V gene data show CDR1 as MNHNY and CDR2 as SVGAGI (reference sequence). The CDR3 sequence is CASSYPGYSNQPQHF. The CDR3 DNA sequence: TGTGCCAGCAGTTACCCGGGGTATAGCAATCAGCCCCAGCATTTT.

The chain recombines TRBV18 with TRBJ2-2; TRBD1 aligns across 7 bases. CDR3 length: 15 residues. CDR1 and CDR2 from the germline V gene are KGHSH and LQKENI. Trimming took 6 bases from V and 5 from J; bases not matched to a gene: 9. CDR3 loop: CASSNTGTETGELFF. Here the CDR3 DNA reads TGTGCCAGCTCGAATACCGGGACAGAGACCGGGGAGCTGTTTTTT. The full variable domain, its missing parts supplied by reference TRBV18 and TRBJ2-2, is NAGVMQNPRHLVRRRGQEARLRCSPMKGHSHVYWYRQLPEEGLKFMVYLQKENIIDESGMPKERFSAEFPKEGPSILRIQQVVRGDSAAYFCASSNTGTETGELFFGEGSRLTVL.

The V and J genes are TRBV18 and TRBJ1-1; D remains ambiguous. The germline V and J ends were trimmed by 3 bases and 0 bases, with 2 bases remaining between them. The CDR3 covers 12 residues. Germline assignment: CDR1 KGHSH and CDR2 LQKENI. The CDR3 reads CASSPMNTEAFF. CDR3 in DNA: TGTGCCAGCTCACCCATGAACACTGAAGCTTTCTTT.